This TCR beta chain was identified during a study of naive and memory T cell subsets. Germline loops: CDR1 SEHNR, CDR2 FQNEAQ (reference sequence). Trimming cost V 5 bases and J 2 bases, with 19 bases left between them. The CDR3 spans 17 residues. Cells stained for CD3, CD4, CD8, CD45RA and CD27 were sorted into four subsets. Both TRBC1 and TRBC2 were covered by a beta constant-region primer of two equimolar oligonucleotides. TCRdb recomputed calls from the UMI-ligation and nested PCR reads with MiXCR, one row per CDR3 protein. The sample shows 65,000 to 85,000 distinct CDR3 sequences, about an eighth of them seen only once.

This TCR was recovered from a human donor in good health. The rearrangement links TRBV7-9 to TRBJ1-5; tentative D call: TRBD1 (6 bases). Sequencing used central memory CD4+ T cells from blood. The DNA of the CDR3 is TGTGCCAGCAGCGTAGGCAGGGGAGGAGATGGCAATCAGCCCCAGCATTTT. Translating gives CASSVGRGGDGNQPQHF.